Detailed here is one T cell receptor beta chain. The sample belongs to a study of blood T cell repertoires in COVID-19. The data were produced by immunoSEQ multiplex PCR, yet TCRdb's version contains in-frame clones alone and is incomplete. The repertoire consists of more than 100,000 clones, with 70% to 85% occurring once and the leading ten covering about 0.84%. Specimen: peripheral blood. The sequence derives from a human donor with acute or convalescent COVID-19. The donor label of this sample is uncertain.

The DNA for the CDR3 is TGTGCCAGCAGCCGACTAATAAGGACTTCCTCAGTAACAGATACGCAGTATTTT. Its translation is CASSRLIRTSSVTDTQYF. The chain uses TRBV7-6 and TRBJ2-3; possibly TRBD2 for D (5 bases). The CDR3 covers 18 residues. Trimming stripped 5 bases from V and 3 bases from J, with 24 bases between. The germline V gene has CDR1 SGHVS and CDR2 FNYEAQ. Combining the CDR3 with reference TRBV7-6 and TRBJ2-3 gives the whole variable domain GAGVSQSPRYKVTKRGQDVALRCDPISGHVSLYWYRQALGQGPEFLTYFNYEAQQDKSGLPNDRFSAERPEGSISTLTIQRTEQRDSAMYRCASSRLIRTSSVTDTQYFGPGTRLTVL.